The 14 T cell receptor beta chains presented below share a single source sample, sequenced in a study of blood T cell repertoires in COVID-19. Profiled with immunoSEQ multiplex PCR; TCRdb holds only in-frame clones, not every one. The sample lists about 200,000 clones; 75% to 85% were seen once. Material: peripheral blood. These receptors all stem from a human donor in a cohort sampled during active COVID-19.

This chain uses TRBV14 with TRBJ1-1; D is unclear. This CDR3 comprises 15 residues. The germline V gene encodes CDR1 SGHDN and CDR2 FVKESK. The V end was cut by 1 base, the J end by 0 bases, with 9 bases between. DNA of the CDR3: TGTGCCAGCAGCCAAGGTCTCCGTATGAACACTGAAGCTTTCTTT. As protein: CASSQGLRMNTEAFF.

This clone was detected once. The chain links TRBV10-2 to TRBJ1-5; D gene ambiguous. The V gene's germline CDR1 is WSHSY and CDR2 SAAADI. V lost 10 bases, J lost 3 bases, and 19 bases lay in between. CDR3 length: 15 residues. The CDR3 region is CATAQEKLTNQPQHF. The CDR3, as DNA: TGCGCCACCGCCCAGGAAAAGCTCACCAATCAGCCCCAGCATTTT.

The CDR3 DNA reads TGTGCCAGCAGCCCATTGGGACAGGGGAATGAGCAGTTCTTC. As protein: CASSPLGQGNEQFF. The V and J genes are TRBV5-6 and TRBJ2-1, with TRBD1 identical over 10 bases. V shed 4 bases, J shed 7 bases, and the junction held 5 bases outside the gene matches. The germline V gene has CDR1 SGHDT and CDR2 YYEEEE. The CDR3 has 14 residues.

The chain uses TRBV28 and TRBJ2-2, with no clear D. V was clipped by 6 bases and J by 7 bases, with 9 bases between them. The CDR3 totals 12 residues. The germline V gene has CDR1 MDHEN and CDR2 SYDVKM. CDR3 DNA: TGTGCCAGCAGGGTGTCGGGCGGGGAGCTGTTTTTT. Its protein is CASRVSGGELFF.

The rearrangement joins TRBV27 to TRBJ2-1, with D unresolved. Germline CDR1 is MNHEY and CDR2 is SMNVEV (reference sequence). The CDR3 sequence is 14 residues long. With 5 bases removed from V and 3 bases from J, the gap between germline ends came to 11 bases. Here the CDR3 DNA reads TGTGCCAGCAGTCTCTCTAGAGACTACAATGAGCAGTTCTTC. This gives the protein CASSLSRDYNEQFF.

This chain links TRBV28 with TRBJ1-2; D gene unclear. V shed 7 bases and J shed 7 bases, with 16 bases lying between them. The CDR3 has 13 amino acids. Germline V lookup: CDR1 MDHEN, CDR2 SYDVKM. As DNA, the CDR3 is TGTGCCAGCACCACCGGAGGGAGCTCTGGCTACACCTTC. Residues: CASTTGGSSGYTF.

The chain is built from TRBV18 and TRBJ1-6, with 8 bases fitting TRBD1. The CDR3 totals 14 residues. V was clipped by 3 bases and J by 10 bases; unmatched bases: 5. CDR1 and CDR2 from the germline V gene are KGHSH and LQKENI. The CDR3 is CASSPQTGESPLHF. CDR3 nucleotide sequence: TGTGCCAGCTCACCGCAGACAGGGGAGTCACCCCTCCACTTT.

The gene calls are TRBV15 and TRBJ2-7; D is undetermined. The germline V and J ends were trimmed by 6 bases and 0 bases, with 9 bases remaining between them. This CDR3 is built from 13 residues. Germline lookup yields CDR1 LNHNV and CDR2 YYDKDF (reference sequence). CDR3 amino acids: CATRGRSSYEQYF. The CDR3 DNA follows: TGTGCCACCAGAGGAAGGAGCTCCTACGAGCAGTACTTC. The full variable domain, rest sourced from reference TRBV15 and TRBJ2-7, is DAMVIQNPRYQVTQFGKPVTLSCSQTLNHNVMYWYQQKSSQAPKLLFHYYDKDFNNEADTPDNFQSRRPNTSFCFLDIRSPGLGDTAMYLCATRGRSSYEQYFGPGTRLTVT.

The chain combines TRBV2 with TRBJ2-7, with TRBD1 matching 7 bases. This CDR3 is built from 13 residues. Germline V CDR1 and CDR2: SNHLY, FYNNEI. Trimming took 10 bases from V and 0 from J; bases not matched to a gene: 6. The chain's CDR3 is CATTRDSSYEQYF. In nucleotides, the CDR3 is TGTGCCACCACCCGGGACAGCTCCTACGAGCAGTACTTC.

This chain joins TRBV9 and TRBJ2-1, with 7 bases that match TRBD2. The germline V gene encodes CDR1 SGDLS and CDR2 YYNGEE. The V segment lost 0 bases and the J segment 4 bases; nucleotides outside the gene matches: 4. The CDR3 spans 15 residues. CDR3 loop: CASSVGAGAYNEQFF. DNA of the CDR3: TGTGCCAGCAGCGTAGGGGCGGGAGCTTACAATGAGCAGTTCTTC.

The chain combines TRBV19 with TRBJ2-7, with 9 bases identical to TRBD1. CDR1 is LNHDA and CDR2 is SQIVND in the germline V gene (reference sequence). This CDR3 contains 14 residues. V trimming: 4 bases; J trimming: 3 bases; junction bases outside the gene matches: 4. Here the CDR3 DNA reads TGTGCCAGTAGTAGAGGACAGGGGTTCTACGAGCAGTACTTC. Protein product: CASSRGQGFYEQYF.

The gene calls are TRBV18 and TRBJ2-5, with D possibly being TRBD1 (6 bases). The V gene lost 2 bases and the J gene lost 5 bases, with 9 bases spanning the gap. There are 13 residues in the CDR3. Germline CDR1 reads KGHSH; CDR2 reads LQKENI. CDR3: CASSPVTGETQYF. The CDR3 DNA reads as TGTGCCAGCTCACCAGTAACAGGGGAGACCCAGTACTTC. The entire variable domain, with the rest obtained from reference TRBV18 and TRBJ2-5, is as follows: NAGVMQNPRHLVRRRGQEARLRCSPMKGHSHVYWYRQLPEEGLKFMVYLQKENIIDESGMPKERFSAEFPKEGPSILRIQQVVRGDSAAYFCASSPVTGETQYFGPGTRLLVL.

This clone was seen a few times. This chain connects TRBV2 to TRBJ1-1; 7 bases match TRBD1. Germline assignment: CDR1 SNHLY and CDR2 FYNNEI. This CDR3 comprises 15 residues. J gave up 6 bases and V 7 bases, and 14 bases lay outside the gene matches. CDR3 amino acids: CASTAPPQGGAEAFF. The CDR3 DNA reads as TGTGCCAGCACTGCCCCCCCCCAGGGGGGAGCTGAAGCTTTCTTT.

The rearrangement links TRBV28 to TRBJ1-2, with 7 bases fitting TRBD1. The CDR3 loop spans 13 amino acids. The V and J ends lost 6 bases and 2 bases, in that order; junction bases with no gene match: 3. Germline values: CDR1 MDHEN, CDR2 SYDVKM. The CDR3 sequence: CASSSQGNYGYTF. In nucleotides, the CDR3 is TGTGCCAGCAGCTCACAGGGGAACTATGGCTACACCTTC.